This is a list of T cell receptor beta chains from one sample in a study of T cell responses to AZD1222 COVID-19 vaccine. Only in-frame clones appear in the TCRdb table, and some are missing; sequencing was by immunoSEQ multiplex PCR. The repertoire holds 99,000 or so clones, 89% seen once, with approximately 45% in the top ten. Sequencing used peripheral blood, obtained 28 days after the second AZD1222 dose. The receptors were gathered from an adult who received the AZD1222 COVID-19 vaccine. CDR3s include the opening cysteine and the closing phenylalanine or tryptophan. The order of the fields is D gene, J gene, V gene, clone size, CDR3 protein, CDR3 DNA. The D gene is left open where the match is weak. Clone size, where shown, is once, few, many, or a class for clones that have expanded.

d_gene: .; j_gene: TRBJ1-1; v_gene: TRBV7-8; abundance: .; CDR3aa: CASSLESRTGTEAFF; CDR3nt: TGTGCCAGCAGCTTAGAATCCAGGACGGGGACTGAAGCTTTCTTT
d_gene: .; j_gene: TRBJ1-2; v_gene: TRBV28; abundance: .; CDR3aa: CASSLWRSDYGYTF; CDR3nt: TGTGCCAGCAGTTTATGGCGGTCGGACTATGGCTACACCTTC
d_gene: .; j_gene: TRBJ1-1; v_gene: TRBV7-9; abundance: .; CDR3aa: CASSLQGPGTEAFF; CDR3nt: TGTGCCAGCAGCTTGCAGGGGCCCGGCACTGAAGCTTTCTTT
d_gene: TRBD1; j_gene: TRBJ2-1; v_gene: TRBV27; abundance: .; CDR3aa: CASSLAGGKEQFF; CDR3nt: TGTGCCAGCAGTTTGGCAGGGGGTAAGGAGCAGTTCTTC
d_gene: .; j_gene: TRBJ1-6; v_gene: TRBV2; abundance: .; CDR3aa: CASRGFSSPLHF; CDR3nt: TGTGCCAGCAGGGGATTTAGTTCACCCCTCCACTTT
d_gene: .; j_gene: TRBJ2-7; v_gene: TRBV3-1/TRBV3-2; abundance: .; CDR3aa: CASSQSLGAEPYYEQYF; CDR3nt: TGTGCCAGCAGCCAATCCCTGGGCGCCGAACCCTACTACGAGCAGTACTTC
d_gene: .; j_gene: TRBJ2-3; v_gene: TRBV12-5; abundance: .; CDR3aa: CASGLGGADTQYF; CDR3nt: TGTGCTAGTGGTTTGGGGGGAGCCGATACGCAGTATTTT
d_gene: .; j_gene: TRBJ1-1; v_gene: TRBV28; abundance: .; CDR3aa: CASLGNAEAFF; CDR3nt: TGTGCCAGCCTGGGGAACGCTGAAGCTTTCTTT
d_gene: .; j_gene: TRBJ2-1; v_gene: TRBV24-1; abundance: .; CDR3aa: CATSGLLGTNNNEQFF; CDR3nt: TGTGCCACCAGTGGTCTCCTCGGGACCAATAACAATGAGCAGTTCTTC
d_gene: .; j_gene: TRBJ2-7; v_gene: TRBV19; abundance: .; CDR3aa: CASSIPGRGEQYF; CDR3nt: TGTGCCAGTAGTATCCCGGGTCGTGGCGAGCAGTACTTC
d_gene: TRBD1; j_gene: TRBJ1-2; v_gene: TRBV27; abundance: .; CDR3aa: CASSMQGAGGYTF; CDR3nt: TGTGCCAGCAGTATGCAGGGGGCGGGCGGCTACACCTTC
d_gene: .; j_gene: TRBJ2-1; v_gene: TRBV24-1; abundance: .; CDR3aa: CATSAQGSYNEQFF; CDR3nt: TGTGCCACCAGTGCACAGGGTTCCTACAATGAGCAGTTCTTC
d_gene: TRBD1; j_gene: TRBJ1-2; v_gene: TRBV5-6; abundance: .; CDR3aa: CASSQTDRTYGYTF; CDR3nt: TGTGCCAGCAGCCAGACGGACAGGACCTATGGCTACACCTTC
d_gene: TRBD1; j_gene: TRBJ2-2; v_gene: TRBV29-1; abundance: .; CDR3aa: CSVVTGRKDTGELFF; CDR3nt: TGCAGCGTTGTGACAGGGAGAAAGGACACCGGGGAGCTGTTTTTT
d_gene: TRBD2; j_gene: TRBJ2-1; v_gene: TRBV6-6; abundance: .; CDR3aa: CASSYGLAGDNEQFF; CDR3nt: TGTGCCAGCAGTTACGGTTTAGCGGGAGACAATGAGCAGTTCTTC
d_gene: .; j_gene: TRBJ1-1; v_gene: TRBV18; abundance: .; CDR3aa: CASSPALVNTEAFF; CDR3nt: TGTGCCAGCTCACCAGCTTTGGTGAACACTGAGGCTTTCTTT
d_gene: .; j_gene: TRBJ1-2; v_gene: TRBV10-3; abundance: .; CDR3aa: CAISSGPRRGYTF; CDR3nt: TGTGCCATCAGTTCGGGGCCCAGGCGAGGCTACACCTTC
d_gene: .; j_gene: TRBJ2-5; v_gene: TRBV7-8; abundance: .; CDR3aa: CASSLLATEAGETQYF; CDR3nt: TGTGCCAGCAGCTTACTGGCAACCGAGGCAGGGGAGACCCAGTACTTC
d_gene: .; j_gene: TRBJ2-7; v_gene: TRBV11-2; abundance: .; CDR3aa: CASGLGVEQYF; CDR3nt: TGTGCCAGCGGTTTGGGGGTCGAGCAGTACTTC
d_gene: .; j_gene: TRBJ2-3; v_gene: TRBV7-6; abundance: .; CDR3aa: CASSLARGRMGTDTQYF; CDR3nt: TGTGCCAGCAGCTTAGCGCGGGGCAGGATGGGCACAGATACGCAGTATTTT
d_gene: .; j_gene: TRBJ2-7; v_gene: TRBV5-5; abundance: few; CDR3aa: CASSLVEGYEQYF; CDR3nt: TGTGCCAGCAGCTTGGTTGAGGGCTACGAGCAGTACTTC
d_gene: TRBD1; j_gene: TRBJ2-1; v_gene: TRBV6-5; abundance: .; CDR3aa: CASSYSGQGSYNEQFF; CDR3nt: TGTGCCAGCAGTTACTCGGGACAGGGCTCCTACAATGAGCAGTTCTTC
d_gene: .; j_gene: TRBJ2-7; v_gene: TRBV7-9; abundance: .; CDR3aa: CASSRRVAYEQYF; CDR3nt: TGTGCCAGCAGCCGAAGAGTTGCCTACGAGCAGTACTTC
d_gene: .; j_gene: TRBJ2-1; v_gene: TRBV28; abundance: .; CDR3aa: CASSLGGNYNEQFF; CDR3nt: TGTGCCAGCAGTTTGGGCGGGAACTACAATGAGCAGTTCTTC
d_gene: TRBD1; j_gene: TRBJ2-1; v_gene: TRBV9; abundance: .; CDR3aa: CASSADRGNEQFF; CDR3nt: TGTGCCAGCAGCGCGGACAGGGGGAATGAGCAGTTCTTC
d_gene: .; j_gene: TRBJ1-2; v_gene: TRBV7-2; abundance: .; CDR3aa: CASSLGAGSYGYTF; CDR3nt: TGTGCCAGCAGCTTAGGTGCAGGAAGCTATGGCTACACCTTC
d_gene: TRBD1; j_gene: TRBJ1-2; v_gene: TRBV28; abundance: .; CDR3aa: CASSFRGQWYGYTF; CDR3nt: TGTGCCAGCAGTTTCCGGGGACAGTGGTATGGCTACACCTTC
d_gene: TRBD1; j_gene: TRBJ2-7; v_gene: TRBV28; abundance: .; CDR3aa: CASSPDRAPYEQYF; CDR3nt: TGTGCCAGCAGTCCCGACAGGGCCCCCTACGAGCAGTACTTC
d_gene: TRBD2; j_gene: TRBJ2-7; v_gene: TRBV7-2; abundance: .; CDR3aa: CASSFQRDSFYEQYF; CDR3nt: TGTGCCAGCAGCTTTCAGCGGGACTCATTCTACGAGCAGTACTTC
d_gene: TRBD1; j_gene: TRBJ1-1; v_gene: TRBV27; abundance: once; CDR3aa: CASSPRGPVTEAFF; CDR3nt: TGTGCCAGCAGTCCGAGGGGGCCGGTTACTGAAGCTTTCTTT
d_gene: .; j_gene: TRBJ2-7; v_gene: TRBV19; abundance: few; CDR3aa: CASSSSGGGQYF; CDR3nt: TGTGCCAGTAGCTCCTCCGGAGGGGGGCAGTACTTC
d_gene: TRBD2; j_gene: TRBJ2-3; v_gene: TRBV9; abundance: .; CDR3aa: CASSVTSSSTDTQYF; CDR3nt: TGTGCCAGCAGCGTGACTAGCTCTAGCACAGATACGCAGTATTTT
d_gene: TRBD2; j_gene: TRBJ2-3; v_gene: TRBV2; abundance: .; CDR3aa: CASSSGRARDTQYF; CDR3nt: TGTGCCAGCAGTAGCGGGAGGGCCCGGGATACGCAGTATTTT
d_gene: .; j_gene: TRBJ2-1; v_gene: TRBV7-2; abundance: .; CDR3aa: CASEVRDNEQFF; CDR3nt: TGTGCCAGCGAGGTCCGGGATAATGAGCAGTTCTTC
d_gene: TRBD2; j_gene: TRBJ2-2; v_gene: TRBV5-8; abundance: .; CDR3aa: CASSLGLGSGTGELFF; CDR3nt: TGTGCCAGCAGCTTAGGACTAGGTTCGGGCACCGGGGAGCTGTTTTTT
d_gene: .; j_gene: TRBJ2-5; v_gene: TRBV28; abundance: .; CDR3aa: CASSLSNPRTQYF; CDR3nt: TGTGCCAGCAGTTTATCTAACCCCCGGACCCAGTACTTC
d_gene: TRBD2; j_gene: TRBJ2-3; v_gene: TRBV7-6; abundance: .; CDR3aa: CASSIRLAGTDTQYF; CDR3nt: TGTGCCAGCAGCATCCGACTAGCGGGCACAGATACGCAGTATTTT
d_gene: TRBD2; j_gene: TRBJ2-7; v_gene: TRBV18; abundance: once; CDR3aa: CASSPPSGSVAYEQYF; CDR3nt: TGTGCCAGCTCACCTCCTAGCGGGAGTGTAGCCTACGAGCAGTACTTC
d_gene: TRBD2; j_gene: TRBJ2-3; v_gene: TRBV7-8; abundance: .; CDR3aa: CASSSKGLDTDTQYF; CDR3nt: TGTGCCAGCAGCTCGAAGGGACTAGACACAGATACGCAGTATTTT
d_gene: TRBD1; j_gene: TRBJ2-2; v_gene: TRBV5-8; abundance: .; CDR3aa: CAPRGQGAHGELFF; CDR3nt: TGTGCCCCCAGGGGACAGGGGGCGCACGGGGAGCTGTTTTTT
d_gene: TRBD1; j_gene: TRBJ2-2; v_gene: TRBV7-3; abundance: .; CDR3aa: CASSSPGQIFTGELFF; CDR3nt: TGTGCCAGCAGCTCACCGGGACAGATATTCACCGGGGAGCTGTTTTTT
d_gene: .; j_gene: TRBJ2-1; v_gene: TRBV6-5; abundance: .; CDR3aa: CASSLGDNEQFF; CDR3nt: TGTGCCAGCAGCCTGGGGGACAATGAGCAGTTCTTC
d_gene: .; j_gene: TRBJ2-4; v_gene: TRBV19; abundance: .; CDR3aa: CASSRDSPFQYF; CDR3nt: TGTGCCAGTTCTCGGGACTCCCCATTTCAGTACTTC
d_gene: TRBD2; j_gene: TRBJ2-7; v_gene: TRBV10-3; abundance: .; CDR3aa: CAISEMGTSGSYEQYF; CDR3nt: TGTGCCATCAGTGAAATGGGGACTAGCGGGAGTTACGAGCAGTACTTC
d_gene: TRBD2; j_gene: TRBJ2-7; v_gene: TRBV19; abundance: .; CDR3aa: CASSPRTSGRIEQYF; CDR3nt: TGTGCCAGTAGTCCACGGACTAGCGGGAGAATCGAGCAGTACTTC
d_gene: .; j_gene: TRBJ1-1; v_gene: TRBV11-1; abundance: .; CDR3aa: CASSPTAGPNTEAFF; CDR3nt: TGTGCCAGCTCCCCAACCGCAGGGCCAAACACTGAAGCTTTCTTT
d_gene: .; j_gene: TRBJ2-2; v_gene: TRBV5-4; abundance: few; CDR3aa: CASSFGQVGELFF; CDR3nt: TGTGCCAGCAGCTTTGGACAAGTAGGGGAGCTGTTTTTT
d_gene: .; j_gene: TRBJ2-3; v_gene: TRBV5-1; abundance: .; CDR3aa: CASSLASPGADTQYF; CDR3nt: TGCGCCAGCAGCTTGGCCTCCCCAGGGGCAGATACGCAGTATTTT